This T cell receptor beta chain came from a study of CXCR3-negative and CXCR3-positive naive CD8 T cells. The germline CDR1 and CDR2 sequences are LNHDA and SQIVND (reference sequence). The CDR3 consists of 13 residues. Study results and limitations: For CXCR3-positive naive cells, TRB CDR3s were more hydrophobic than those of CXCR3-negative naive cells. From TRB CDR3 properties, TCR strength was inferred; surface CD5 did not differ between naive subsets.

Researchers prepared the TRB cDNA libraries using 5' RACE with UMI labels. From its re-call of the 5' RACE reads, TCRdb lists each CDR3 protein once, without DNA. The specimen's table records approximately 100,000 distinct CDR3 sequences. About this clonotype: Antigen specificity is unknown.

Within the CD8+ T cell compartment, naive cells were CD45RO-CCR7+CD27+CD95-. The sequenced sample was naive CXCR3+ CD8+ T cells from blood. As for subset: CD45RO-CCR7+CD27+CD95- naive CD8+ T cells expressing CXCR3 (TNR3+). The TCR comes from a human donor in good health. Some clones in this sample may be carry-over from other donors' samples. This sequence joins TRBV19 and TRBJ2-1; TCRdb names TRBD2, which stays unverified in the absence of DNA. The CDR3 sequence is CASSITRSNEQFF.